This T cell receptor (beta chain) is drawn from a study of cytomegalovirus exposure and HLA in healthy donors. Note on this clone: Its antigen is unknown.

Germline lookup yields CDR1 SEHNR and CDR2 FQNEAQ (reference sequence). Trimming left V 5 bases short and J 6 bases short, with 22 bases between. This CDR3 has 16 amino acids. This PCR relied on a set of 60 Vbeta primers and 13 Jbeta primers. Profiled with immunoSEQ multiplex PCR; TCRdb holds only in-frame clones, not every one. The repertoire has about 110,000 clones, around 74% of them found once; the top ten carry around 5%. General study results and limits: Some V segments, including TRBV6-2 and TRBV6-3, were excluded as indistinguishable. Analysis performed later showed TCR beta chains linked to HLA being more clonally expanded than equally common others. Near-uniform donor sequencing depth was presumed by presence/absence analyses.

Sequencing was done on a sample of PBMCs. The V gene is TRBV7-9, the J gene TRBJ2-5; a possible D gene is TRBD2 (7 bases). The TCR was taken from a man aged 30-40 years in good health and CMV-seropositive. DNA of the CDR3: TGTGCCAGCAGCCCCCTGGGGGGGACATACCTGAAGACCCAGTACTTC. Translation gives CASSPLGGTYLKTQYF.